This T cell receptor (beta chain) was found in a study of CD8+ T cells in alopecia areata. Study overall: Treated patients were given oral tofacitinib, which was dosed at 5 to 10 mg twice daily. Treatment with tofacitinib (6 to 18 months) was followed by 6 months off drug.

In each case, RNA was isolated and then reverse transcribed into cDNA as the sequencing template. This table comes from immunoSEQ multiplex PCR, and its TCRdb copy is limited to in-frame clones, with some not included. Among 150,000 or so clones listed, around 47% were seen once. General study findings and limits: Across lesional scalp, and particularly alopecia totalis/universalis, clonality surpassed that of normal scalp. When scalp samples are sequenced, resident alphabeta T cells of normal skin are also captured.

On this clone itself: Its target is not known.

V shed 0 bases, J shed 0 bases, and the junction held 5 bases outside the gene matches. Per germline, CDR1 SGHRS and CDR2 YFSETQ. The CDR3 loop spans 16 amino acids. The clonotype was recovered from a human donor with alopecia areata. The rearrangement joins TRBV5-1 to TRBJ1-1, with 7 bases that match TRBD1. The sequencing sample was made of CD4+ T cells sorted from blood. CDR3 DNA: TGCGCCAGCAGCTTGGAGGCAGGGGGGATGAACACTGAAGCTTTCTTT. Encoded protein: CASSLEAGGMNTEAFF.